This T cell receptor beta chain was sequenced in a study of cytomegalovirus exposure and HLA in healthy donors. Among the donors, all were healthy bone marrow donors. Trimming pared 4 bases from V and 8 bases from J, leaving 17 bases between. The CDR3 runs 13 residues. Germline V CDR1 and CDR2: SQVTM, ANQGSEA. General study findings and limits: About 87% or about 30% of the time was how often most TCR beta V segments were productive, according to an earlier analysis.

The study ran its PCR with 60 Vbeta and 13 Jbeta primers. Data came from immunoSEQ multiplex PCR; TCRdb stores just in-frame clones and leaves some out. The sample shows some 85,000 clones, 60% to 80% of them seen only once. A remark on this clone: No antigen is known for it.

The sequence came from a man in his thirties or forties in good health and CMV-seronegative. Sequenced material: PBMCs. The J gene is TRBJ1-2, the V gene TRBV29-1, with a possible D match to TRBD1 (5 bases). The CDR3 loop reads CSVAFSDTQGYTF. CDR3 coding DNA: TGCAGCGTTGCCTTTTCGGACACTCAAGGCTACACCTTC. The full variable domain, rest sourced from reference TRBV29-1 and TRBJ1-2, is SAVISQKPSRDICQRGTSLTIQCQVDSQVTMMFWYRQQPGQSLTLIATANQGSEATYESGFVIDKFPISRPNLTFSTLTVSNMSPEDSSIYLCSVAFSDTQGYTFGSGTRLTVV.